This note documents a single T cell receptor (beta chain) sequence. The antigen is unknown. Preparation of the TCRbeta library used unique molecular identifiers. TCRdb fed the PCR reads into MiXCR, producing one record per CDR3 protein. Of around 580,000 distinct CDR3 sequences detected, 25% to 30% appear once; the ten largest clones hold approximately 33%. The data derive from a study of T-cell reconstitution after alpha-beta-depleted transplantation in children. The CDR3 length is 12 residues. V gave up 6 bases and J gave up 0 bases, with 5 bases separating them. Germline CDR1 MDHEN, CDR2 SYDVKM. Study-level results: Reports say that about two months after transplant, the alpha-beta T cells came out of several hundred graft clones that had expanded. A year post-transplant, T-cell counts and diversity derived mostly from newly produced T cells. Elevated TCRbeta diversity at day 60 was traced, in some patients, to surviving recipient T cells and thymic progenitors.

The starting material was PBMCs, obtained before TCRalphabeta/CD19-depleted stem cell transplant. The sequence came from a boy under two years old with Wiskott-Aldrich syndrome, due to receive a stem cell transplant. The chain combines TRBV28 with TRBJ1-1; D is ambiguous. For the CDR3, the DNA is TGTGCCAGCAGGCTGATGAACACTGAAGCTTTCTTT. It is translated as CASRLMNTEAFF.